This record looks at one T cell receptor (beta chain) sequence and its context. CDR3 length equals 16 residues. The J segment lost 7 bases and the V segment lost 3 bases, leaving 11 bases of the junction unmatched. CDR1 is SGDLS, CDR2 YYNGEE, per germline. This entry comes from a study of cytomegalovirus exposure and HLA in healthy donors. Sequenced by immunoSEQ multiplex PCR; TCRdb stores in-frame clones only, minus some. The sample lists roughly 280,000 clones; 80% to 90% were seen once. The sequenced sample consisted of PBMCs. This rearrangement joins TRBV9 to TRBJ2-2; 8 nucleotides match TRBD1. The source of this sequence is a woman under 30 in good health and CMV-seronegative. CDR3 in amino acids: CASSAPPRTGIGELFF. The DNA of the CDR3 is TGTGCCAGCAGCGCCCCTCCGAGGACAGGGATCGGGGAGCTGTTTTTT.